The TCR beta chain described here comes from a study of identical twins. J lost 5 bases, V lost 6 bases, and 12 bases had no gene match. The length of the CDR3 is 16 residues. A single record per CDR3 protein comes from TCRdb applying MiXCR to the 5' RACE reads. Seen here are 240,000 or so distinct CDR3 sequences, 5.5% to 8% observed once, and the top ten hold around 3.4%. The same sample was also studied in work on yellow fever vaccine responses in identical twins.

The chain joins TRBV12-3 or TRBV12-4 to TRBJ1-4, with 7 bases aligning to TRBD1. The source is a young woman in good health. The source material was memory (CD45RO+) T cells sorted from blood. In DNA form, the CDR3 reads TGTGCCAGCAGCCCTCAGGGGGGCAGACAAAATGAAAAACTGTTTTTT. It encodes CASSPQGGRQNEKLFF.